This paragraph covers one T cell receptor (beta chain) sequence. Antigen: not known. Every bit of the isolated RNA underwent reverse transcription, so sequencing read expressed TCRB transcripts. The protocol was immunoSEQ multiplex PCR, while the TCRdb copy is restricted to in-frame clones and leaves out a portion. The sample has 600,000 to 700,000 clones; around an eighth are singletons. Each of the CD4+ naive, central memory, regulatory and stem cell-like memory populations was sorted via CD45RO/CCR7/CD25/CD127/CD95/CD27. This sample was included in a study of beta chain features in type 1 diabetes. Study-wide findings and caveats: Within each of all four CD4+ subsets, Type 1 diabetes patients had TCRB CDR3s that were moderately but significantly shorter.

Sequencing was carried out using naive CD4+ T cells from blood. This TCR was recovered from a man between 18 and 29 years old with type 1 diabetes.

The CDR3 loop is CASSQQGQVNTGELFF. The DNA of the CDR3 is TGTGCCAGCAGTCAACAGGGACAGGTGAACACCGGGGAGCTGTTTTTT. V usage is TRBV2 and J usage is TRBJ2-2; TRBD1 agrees at 8 bases. CDR1 SNHLY and CDR2 FYNNEI come from the germline V gene. The CDR3 is made up of 16 amino acids. J was trimmed by 1 base and V by 5 bases; bases with no gene match: 6.